This T cell receptor beta chain was identified during a study of post-analysis software for immune sequencing data. Study-wide context: In terms of disease course, relapsing-remitting, secondary progressive and progressive-relapsing multiple sclerosis were included. Study results and caveats: Analysis by F measure revealed that same-batch samples clustered strongly together.

TCR beta libraries were prepared from cDNA with unique molecular identifiers. TCRdb independently ran MiXCR on the PCR reads; one entry per CDR3 protein. The sample consists of approximately 250,000 distinct CDR3 sequences, roughly a third of them appearing once. This clonotype was picked up many times. Its antigen is not identified. The TCR sequence derives from a girl between 10 and 17 years old with multiple sclerosis. The sample consisted of blood.

CDR3 DNA: TGCGCCAGCAGCGGAAGTGGATTTGAAGCTTTCTTT. Translating it yields CASSGSGFEAFF. The V call is TRBV5-1, the J call TRBJ1-1; D is ambiguous. The CDR3 consists of 12 residues. Germline V lookup: CDR1 SGHRS, CDR2 YFSETQ. The V end lost 4 bases, the J end lost 7 bases, and 11 bases lay between the germline ends.